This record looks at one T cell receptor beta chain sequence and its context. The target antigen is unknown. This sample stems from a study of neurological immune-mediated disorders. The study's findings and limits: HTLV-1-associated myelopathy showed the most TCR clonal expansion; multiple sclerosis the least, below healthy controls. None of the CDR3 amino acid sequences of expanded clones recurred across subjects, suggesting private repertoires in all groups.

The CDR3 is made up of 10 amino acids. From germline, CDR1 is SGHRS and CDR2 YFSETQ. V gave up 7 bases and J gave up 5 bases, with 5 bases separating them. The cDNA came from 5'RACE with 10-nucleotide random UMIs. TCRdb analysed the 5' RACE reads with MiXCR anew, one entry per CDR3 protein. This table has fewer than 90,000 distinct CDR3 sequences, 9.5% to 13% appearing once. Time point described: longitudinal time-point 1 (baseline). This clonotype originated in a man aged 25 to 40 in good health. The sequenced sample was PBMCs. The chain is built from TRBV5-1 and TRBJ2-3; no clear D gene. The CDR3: CASAEDTQYF. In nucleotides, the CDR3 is TGCGCCAGCGCAGAAGATACGCAGTATTTT.